The 18 T cell receptor beta chains below were found in one sample sequenced in a study of T cell clonality in common variable immunodeficiency. Regarding the study as a whole: Fewer deletions and N-nucleotide insertions were reportedly seen in common variable immunodeficiency TCR beta sequences.

Produced via immunoSEQ multiplex PCR; TCRdb's table is partial and in-frame only. Singletons are absent from the sample, which has roughly 33,000 clones. These TCRs' antigens remain unknown. Sequenced: peripheral blood mononuclear cells. These receptors were collected from a human donor with common variable immunodeficiency.

There are many counts of this clone. Mismatch with germline at one junction end may stem from a read error. The read finishes 3 residues shy of the CDR3 end, and the germline J gene is used to complete it. The chain is built from TRBV2 and TRBJ1-1; 7 bases fit TRBD1. CDR3 length equals 13 residues. Germline CDR1 and CDR2: SNHLY and FYNNEI. The CDR3 spells CASREDRVTEAFF. CDR3 DNA, as far as it was read: TGTGCCAGCAGGGAAGACAGGGTCACTGAA.

There are many counts of this clone. The read halts 3 residues ahead of the CDR3 end, with the missing end drawn from the germline J gene. The V call is TRBV14, the J call TRBJ1-2; D is perhaps TRBD1 (5 bases). Germline loops: CDR1 SGHDN, CDR2 FVKESK. The CDR3 extends over 12 amino acids. The V end was cut by 3 bases, the J end by 3 bases, with 5 bases between. CDR3 DNA, as far as it was read: TGTGCCAGCAGCCAGACAGACTATGGC. Translation gives CASSQTDYG. The whole CDR3 sequence reads CASSQTDYGYTF.

This clone was counted at least ten times. The read stops 3 residues short of the end of the CDR3; the missing end is completed from the germline J gene. The chain combines TRBV2 with TRBJ1-1; TRBD1 might be the D (6 bases). CDR1 and CDR2 from the germline V gene are SNHLY and FYNNEI. The length of the CDR3 is 14 residues. Trimming cost V 5 bases and J 0 bases, with 10 bases left between them. The CDR3 here is CASSRDTLNTEAFF. The CDR3 bases that were read are TGTGCCAGCAGTCGGGACACTTTGAACACTGAA.

This clone came up many times. The read is 3 residues too short to cover the CDR3 end, so that end is filled in from the germline J gene. The sample has other DNA sequences that encode this CDR3 too. J is TRBJ1-1 and V is TRBV2; a weak D match, TRBD1 (6 bases). Germline V gives CDR1 SNHLY, CDR2 FYNNEI. The V and J ends lost 7 bases and 2 bases respectively, with 20 bases between them. CDR3 length equals 16 residues. CDR3 DNA (partial): TGTGCCAGCACCGACGGGGACGCAGGGGCTAACACTGAA. Translated: CASTDGDAGANTE. The entire CDR3 protein is CASTDGDAGANTEAFF.

Of note for this clone: The read ends 3 residues early relative to the CDR3; the germline J gene fills the gap. V and J are TRBV7-9 and TRBJ1-4; 8 nucleotides agree with TRBD1. V dropped 6 bases and J dropped 8; count of bases not matched to a gene: 11. The CDR3 has 15 residues. CDR1 is SEHNR and CDR2 is FQNEAQ in the germline V gene (reference sequence). The DNA read from the CDR3 is TGTGCCAGCAGATCCCCAACAGGGGGTAAGGAAAAA. The encoded protein is CASRSPTGGKEK. The full CDR3 protein is CASRSPTGGKEKLFF. The full variable domain, in which reference TRBV7-9 and TRBJ1-4 provide the parts outside the CDR3, is DTGVSQNPRHKITKRGQNVTFRCDPISEHNRLYWYRQTLGQGPEFLTYFQNEAQLEKSRLLSDRFSAERPKGSFSTLEIQRTEQGDSAMYLCASRSPTGGKEKLFFGSGTQLSVL.

In regard to this clone: Read data end 3 residues before the CDR3 end; the end is taken from the germline J gene. The chain has TRBV7-9 and TRBJ2-1, with TRBD2 matching 11 bases. This CDR3 spans 15 amino acids. Germline CDR1 and CDR2: SEHNR and FQNEAQ (reference sequence). V shed 8 bases, J shed 3 bases, and the junction held 6 bases outside the gene matches. The CDR3 bases that were read are TGTGCCAGCCTGCGGGGGACTAGCGGCTACAATGAG. This sequence encodes CASLRGTSGYNE. The complete CDR3 protein is CASLRGTSGYNEQFF. The variable domain in full, completed from reference TRBV7-9 and TRBJ2-1, reads DTGVSQNPRHKITKRGQNVTFRCDPISEHNRLYWYRQTLGQGPEFLTYFQNEAQLEKSRLLSDRFSAERPKGSFSTLEIQRTEQGDSAMYLCASLRGTSGYNEQFFGPGTRLTVL.

This clone was recorded at least ten times. Sequencing ends 3 residues short of the CDR3 end; the germline J gene provides the rest. The chain is built from TRBV2 and TRBJ1-1, with D unresolved. The V and J ends lost 6 bases and 1 base respectively, with 9 bases between them. The CDR3 runs to 13 residues. Looked up from germline, CDR1 is SNHLY and CDR2 is FYNNEI. CDR3 bases read: TGTGCCAGCAGCCCCACAGAGAACACTGAA. Translation: CASSPTENTE. The full-length CDR3 reads as CASSPTENTEAFF.

This clone was found many times. The covered CDR3 bases are TGTGCCAGCAGTCTAGTGTCTTTCGGGACAGATCCACCGCTTACCATGAACACTGAA. This translates into CASSLVSFGTDPPLTMNTE. The entire CDR3 protein reads CASSLVSFGTDPPLTMNTEAFF. This sequence joins TRBV12-3 or TRBV12-4 and TRBJ1-1, with 7 bases matching TRBD1. Read data end 3 residues before the CDR3 end; the end is taken from the germline J gene. Trimming took 5 bases from V and 0 from J; bases not matched to a gene: 27. This CDR3 spans 22 amino acids.

This clone was observed at least ten times. The read ends 3 residues early relative to the CDR3; the germline J gene fills the gap. The V and J genes are TRBV4-1 and TRBJ2-2; D may be TRBD1 (6 bases). Germline V gene data show CDR1 as MGHRA and CDR2 as YSYEKL. The CDR3 loop spans 16 amino acids. V lost 4 bases and J 0 bases, leaving 12 bases between the germline ends. The CDR3 sequence: CASSPDRTSNTGELFF. The sequenced part of the CDR3 DNA is TGCGCCAGCAGCCCCGACAGGACTTCGAACACCGGGGAG.

There are many counts of this clone. The chain's CDR3 is CASRKTGGTEAFF. The covered CDR3 bases are TGTGCCAGCCGCAAAACGGGGGGCACTGAA. This chain uses TRBV7-9 with TRBJ1-1; D is perhaps TRBD1 (5 bases). The CDR3 goes on 3 residues after the read ends, and that part is filled in from the germline J gene. Germline V gene sequence: CDR1 SEHNR, CDR2 FQNEAQ (reference sequence). The CDR3 consists of 13 residues. The germline V and J ends were trimmed by 8 bases and 4 bases, with 14 bases remaining between them.

This clone was detected only a few times. The CDR3 end falls 3 residues outside the read, so it is completed with the germline J gene. The genes are TRBV7-2 and TRBJ2-1; 7 bases map to TRBD2. Germline V gene sequence: CDR1 SGHTA, CDR2 FQGNSA. V dropped 4 bases and J dropped 7; count of bases not matched to a gene: 10. The CDR3 is 15 amino acids. Here the CDR3 reads CASSSPAGYRNEQFF. The part of the CDR3 DNA that was read is TGTGCCAGCAGCTCGCCAGCGGGGTATAGAAATGAG.

The sample holds a few counts of this clone. The DNA ends 3 residues before the CDR3 does, and the rest of the CDR3 is filled in from the germline J gene. The V and J genes are TRBV20-1 and TRBJ2-5; TRBD2 is a possible D gene (7 bases). CDR3 length: 15 amino acids. Germline V gene lookup returns CDR1 DFQATT and CDR2 SNEGSKA (reference sequence). Trimming shortened V by 5 bases and J by 1 base, and 17 bases separated the two germline ends. The CDR3 DNA, read in part, is TGCAGTGCTGGAGGGGGGGGGACTCTCCAAGAGACC. It is translated as CSAGGGGTLQET. The complete CDR3 protein is CSAGGGGTLQETQYF.

This clone counts as medium-sized. The CDR3 goes on 3 residues after the read ends, and that part is filled in from the germline J gene. The chain recombines TRBV2 with TRBJ1-1, with 7 bases that match TRBD1. This CDR3 has 17 amino acids. Germline CDR1 SNHLY, CDR2 FYNNEI. The trim removed 5 bases at V and 0 bases at J, leaving 12 bases unmatched. The DNA read from the CDR3 is TGTGCCAGCAGTACCCCCCGGGACAGCTACATGAACACTGAA. As protein: CASSTPRDSYMNTE. The whole CDR3 region reads CASSTPRDSYMNTEAFF.

This clone was seen many times. The CDR3 end lies 3 residues beyond the end of the read and is filled in from the germline J gene. The chain uses TRBV7-2 and TRBJ1-6; no clear D. The CDR3 is 15 amino acids. The V and J ends lost 3 bases and 6 bases respectively, with 12 bases between them. Germline loops: CDR1 SGHTA, CDR2 FQGNSA. The CDR3 bases that were read are TGTGCCAGCAGCTTCACCGGGCTAGCTAATTCACCC. Translating gives CASSFTGLANSP. The full CDR3 is CASSFTGLANSPLHF.

To note about this clone: The read ends 3 residues early relative to the CDR3; the germline J gene fills the gap. V and J are TRBV6-2 or TRBV6-3 and TRBJ2-5, with D perhaps TRBD1 (5 bases). Trimming cost V 11 bases and J 0 bases, with 13 bases left between them. The CDR3 totals 13 residues. The germline CDR1 and CDR2 sequences are MNHEY and SVGEGT. The CDR3 bases that were read are TGTGCCGGTCGACAGAGGTACCAAGAGACC. It encodes CAGRQRYQET. The full CDR3 is CAGRQRYQETQYF.

In the case of this clone: With the read ending 3 residues before the CDR3 end, the germline J gene is used to fill in that end. The chain carries TRBV7-9 and TRBJ1-6; 9 positions match TRBD1. The V and J ends lost 5 bases and 6 bases, in that order; junction bases with no gene match: 5. The CDR3 has 15 residues. CDR1 is SEHNR and CDR2 is FQNEAQ in the germline V gene (reference sequence). The CDR3 sequence is CASSPLGQGNSPLHF. The CDR3 bases that were read are TGTGCCAGCAGCCCTCTGGGACAGGGTAATTCACCC.

This clone has only a few counts. The CDR3 extends 3 residues past the end of the read, so its final part is completed from the germline J gene. V is TRBV30 and J is TRBJ1-6, with D hard to call. The CDR3 has 13 residues. CDR1 and CDR2 from the germline V gene are GTSNPN and SVGIG (reference sequence). V lost 3 bases to trimming and J lost 7 bases, with 10 bases between them. The CDR3 loop is CAWRRVTNSPLHF. The sequenced part of the CDR3 DNA is TGTGCCTGGAGGAGGGTTACCAATTCACCC.

For this clone: The CDR3 end is not reached by the read, which stops 3 residues before it; the germline J gene fills it in. The rearrangement uses TRBV19 and TRBJ1-5; 7 bases align to TRBD1. This CDR3 comprises 17 residues. J gave up 2 bases and V 8 bases, and 15 bases lay outside the gene matches. Germline CDR1 reads LNHDA; CDR2 reads SQIVND (reference sequence). Partial CDR3 DNA: TGTGCCAGTTCGAAGAATGAGGGGGCGGCGGGCAATCAGCCC. Amino acid sequence: CASSKNEGAAGNQP. The whole CDR3 sequence is CASSKNEGAAGNQPQHF.